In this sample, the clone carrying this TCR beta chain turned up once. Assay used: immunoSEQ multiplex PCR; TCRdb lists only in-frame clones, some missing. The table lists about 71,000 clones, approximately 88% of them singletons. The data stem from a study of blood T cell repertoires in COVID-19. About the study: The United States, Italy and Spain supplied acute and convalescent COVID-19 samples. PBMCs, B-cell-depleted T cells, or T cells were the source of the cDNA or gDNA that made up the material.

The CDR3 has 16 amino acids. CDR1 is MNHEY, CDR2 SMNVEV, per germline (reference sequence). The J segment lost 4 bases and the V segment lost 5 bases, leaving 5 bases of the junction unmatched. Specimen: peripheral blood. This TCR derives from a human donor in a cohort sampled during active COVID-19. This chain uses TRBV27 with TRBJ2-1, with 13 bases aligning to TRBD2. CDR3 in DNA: TGTGCCAGCAGTGCCCAACTAGCGGGAGGGTACAATGAGCAGTTCTTC. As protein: CASSAQLAGGYNEQFF.